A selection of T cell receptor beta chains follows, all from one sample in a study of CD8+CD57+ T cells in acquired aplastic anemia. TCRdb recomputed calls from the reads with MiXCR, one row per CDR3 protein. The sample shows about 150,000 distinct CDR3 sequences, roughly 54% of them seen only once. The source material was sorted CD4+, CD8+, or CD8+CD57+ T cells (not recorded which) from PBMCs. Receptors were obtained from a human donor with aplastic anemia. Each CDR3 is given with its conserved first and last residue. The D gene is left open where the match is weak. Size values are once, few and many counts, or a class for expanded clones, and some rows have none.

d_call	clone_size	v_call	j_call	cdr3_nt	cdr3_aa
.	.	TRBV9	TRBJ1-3	TGTGCCAGCAGCGTAGATGCTGGAAACACCATATATTTT	CASSVDAGNTIYF
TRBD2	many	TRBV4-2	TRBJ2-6	TGTGCCAGCAGCCAAGATGGGACTAGCTCTGGGGCCAACGTCCTGACTTTC	CASSQDGTSSGANVLTF
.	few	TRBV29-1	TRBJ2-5	TGCAGCGTTGGTGGGGAGACCCAGTACTTC	CSVGGETQYF
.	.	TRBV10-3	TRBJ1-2	TGTGCCATCAGTGAAAACAACTATGGCTACACCTTC	CAISENNYGYTF
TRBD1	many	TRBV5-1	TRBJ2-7	TGCGCCAGCAGCTTGGTTGGGACAGGTTTCGAGCAGTACTTC	CASSLVGTGFEQYF
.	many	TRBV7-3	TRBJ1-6	TGTGCCAGCAGCTTAAGGGAGAGCTCCTATAATTCACCCCTCCACTTT	CASSLRESSYNSPLHF
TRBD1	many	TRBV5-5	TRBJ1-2	TGTGCCAGCAGTTTTAGGGGACAGGGTAACTATGGCTACACCTTC	CASSFRGQGNYGYTF
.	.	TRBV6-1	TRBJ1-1	TGTGCCAGCAGTCAAGTATGGAACACTGAAGCTTTCTTT	CASSQVWNTEAFF
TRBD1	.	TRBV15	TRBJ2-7	TGTGCCACCAGCAGAGGTGGGACAGAGAAGTACGAGCAGTACTTC	CATSRGGTEKYEQYF
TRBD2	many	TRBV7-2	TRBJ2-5	TGTGCCAGCAGCTTAGGGGTTTTGCGGGGGGTCCAAGAGACCCAGTACTTC	CASSLGVLRGVQETQYF
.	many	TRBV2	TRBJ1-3	TGTGCCAGCAGTGAATGGACGGGTGCTGGAAACACCATATATTTT	CASSEWTGAGNTIYF
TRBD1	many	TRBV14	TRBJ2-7	TGTGCCAGCAGCCAACAGGGCTCCGGACAGGGGGCCTACGAGCAGTACTTC	CASSQQGSGQGAYEQYF
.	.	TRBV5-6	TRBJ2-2	TGTGCCAGCAGCCTACAGGGAATCGGGGAGCTGTTTTTT	CASSLQGIGELFF
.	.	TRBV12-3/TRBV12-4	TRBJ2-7	TGTGCCAGCATTAATCCAACCTCTACCTACGAGCAGTACTTC	CASINPTSTYEQYF
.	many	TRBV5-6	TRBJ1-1	TGTGCCAGCAGCCCAGCAGGGGCGAAGGCTGAAGCTTTCTTT	CASSPAGAKAEAFF
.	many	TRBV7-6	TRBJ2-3	TGTGCCAGCAGCTTAGGGGGGGGCGAGGGTAGCACAGATACGCAGTATTTT	CASSLGGGEGSTDTQYF
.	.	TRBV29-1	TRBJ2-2	TGCAGCGCTATGACGCGGTCCTGGGGGGCGCTGTTTTTT	CSAMTRSWGALFF
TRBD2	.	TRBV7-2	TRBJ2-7	TGTGCCAGCAGTGACCCTAGCGGGGGTAATGAGCAGTACTTC	CASSDPSGGNEQYF
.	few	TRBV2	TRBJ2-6	TGTGCCAGCAGTGAGGAAGGGAACGGGTCTGGGGCCAACGTCCTGACTTTC	CASSEEGNGSGANVLTF
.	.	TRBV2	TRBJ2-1	TGTGCCAGCGAGTGGGCGGGCAACAATGAGCAGTTCTTC	CASEWAGNNEQFF
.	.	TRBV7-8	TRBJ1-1	TGTGCCAGCAGCTCGGGACGGCACACTGAAGCTTTCTTT	CASSSGRHTEAFF
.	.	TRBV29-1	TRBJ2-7	TGCAGCGTGAGGGGTCCCTACGAGCAGTACTTC	CSVRGPYEQYF
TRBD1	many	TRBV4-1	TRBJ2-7	TGCGCCAGCAGCCAAGGACAGGGAGTCGCCTACGAGCAGTACTTC	CASSQGQGVAYEQYF
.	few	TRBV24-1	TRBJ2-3	TGTGCCACCAGTGATCCTCCCTTGGATACGCAGTATTTT	CATSDPPLDTQYF
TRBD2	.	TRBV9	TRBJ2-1	TGTGCCAGCAGCACCAAGGGACTAGCGAGTTACAATGAGCAGTTCTTC	CASSTKGLASYNEQFF
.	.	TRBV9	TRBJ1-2	TGTGCCAGCAGCGTAGAAGGGGATCCTCGTGGCTACACCTTC	CASSVEGDPRGYTF
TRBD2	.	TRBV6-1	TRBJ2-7	TGTGCCAGCAGTATCAGCGGGGGGCGAGGGGAGCAGTACTTC	CASSISGGRGEQYF
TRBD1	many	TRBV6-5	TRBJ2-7	TGTGCCAGCAGTTACTCTGGACAGGATTACGAGCAGTACTTC	CASSYSGQDYEQYF
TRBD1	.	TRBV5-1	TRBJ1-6	TGCGCCAGCAGCCCACGGACAGGTTTGGCGCTTAATTCACCCCTCCACTTT	CASSPRTGLALNSPLHF
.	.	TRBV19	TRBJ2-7	TGTGCCAGTACGGGCGGGGACTACGAGCAGTACTTC	CASTGGDYEQYF
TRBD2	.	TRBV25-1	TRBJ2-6	TGTGCCAGCAGTCAGCGGGGCTCTGGGGCCAACGTCCTGACTTTC	CASSQRGSGANVLTF
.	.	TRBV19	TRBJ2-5	TGTGCCAGTAGCGAAGACTTCTCCCGGGAGACCCAGTACTTC	CASSEDFSRETQYF
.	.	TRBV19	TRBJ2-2	TGTGCCAGTAGTGAATCTTATACCGGGGAGCTGTTTTTT	CASSESYTGELFF
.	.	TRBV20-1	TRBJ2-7	TGCAGTGCTAGAGATCTAAGGGCAGCCTACGAGCAGTACTTC	CSARDLRAAYEQYF
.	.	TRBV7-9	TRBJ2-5	TGTGCCAGCAGCGTAGCTATTAAGGAAAAAGAGACCCAGTACTTC	CASSVAIKEKETQYF
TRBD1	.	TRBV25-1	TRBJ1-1	TGTGCCAGCAGTGCGACAGGGGCATTGGGCACTGAAGCTTTCTTT	CASSATGALGTEAFF
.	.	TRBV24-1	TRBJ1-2	TGTGCCACCAGTGATATTTATGGCTACACCTTC	CATSDIYGYTF
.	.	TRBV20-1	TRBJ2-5	TGCAGTGCTCTAACTGGCCGGGCCCCCAGCTTC	CSALTGRAPSF
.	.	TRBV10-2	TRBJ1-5	TGCGCCAGCAGTGAAGCTACCACCCAGGGTTTTCAGCCCCAGCATTTT	CASSEATTQGFQPQHF
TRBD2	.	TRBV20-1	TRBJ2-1	TGCAGTGCTATACCCGGGACTAGCGGATACAATGAGCAGTTCTTC	CSAIPGTSGYNEQFF
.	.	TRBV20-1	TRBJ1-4	TGCACCCCCCCGGGAAGTGAAAAACTGTTTTTT	CTPPGSEKLFF
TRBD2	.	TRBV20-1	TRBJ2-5	TGCAGTGCTAGAGATGCGGCGGCTAGCGGGAGGGCCGGGGAGACCCAGTACTTC	CSARDAAASGRAGETQYF
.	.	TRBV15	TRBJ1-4	TGTGCCACCAGCAGGGGTGTTAATGAAAAACTGTTTTTT	CATSRGVNEKLFF
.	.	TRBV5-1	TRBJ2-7	TGCGCCAGCAGCTTGTACCTCGGGGGCGGGTACGAGCAGTACTTC	CASSLYLGGGYEQYF
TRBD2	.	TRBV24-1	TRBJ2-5	TGTGCCACCGGAGGACTAGCGGGAGTAGAGACCCAGTACTTC	CATGGLAGVETQYF
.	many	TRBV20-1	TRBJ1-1	TGCAGTGCTAGAGACCCCTCAGTGAACACTGAAGCTTTCTTT	CSARDPSVNTEAFF
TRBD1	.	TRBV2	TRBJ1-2	TGTGCCAGCAGAAAGGGACAGGGAGACTATGGCTACACCTTC	CASRKGQGDYGYTF
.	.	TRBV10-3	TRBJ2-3	TGTGCCATCAGTCCTAGCACAGATACGCAGTATTTT	CAISPSTDTQYF
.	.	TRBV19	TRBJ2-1	TGTGCCAGTAGTATAGGTAGGGATGGTGAGCAGTTCTTC	CASSIGRDGEQFF
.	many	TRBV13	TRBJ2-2	TGTGCCAGCAGCTTCGCCGGGACACCGAACACCGGGGAGCTGTTTTTT	CASSFAGTPNTGELFF
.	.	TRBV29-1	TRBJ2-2	TGCAGCGTTCTGGGGGCCGGGGAGCTGTTTTTT	CSVLGAGELFF
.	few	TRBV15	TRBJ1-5	TGTGCCACCAGCAGAGATGGTAGCAATCAGCCCCAGCATTTT	CATSRDGSNQPQHF
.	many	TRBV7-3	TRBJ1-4	TGTGCCAGCAGCGCAGGACCGGCCGCAACTAATGAAAAACTGTTTTTT	CASSAGPAATNEKLFF
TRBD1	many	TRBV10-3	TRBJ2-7	TGTGCCATCAGCGAGAAGGCGACAGGGGGCCCTTTAACCTACGAGCAGTACTTC	CAISEKATGGPLTYEQYF
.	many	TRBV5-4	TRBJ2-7	TGTGCCAGCAGCCTTCGCTCGGGGGACGAGCAGTACTTC	CASSLRSGDEQYF
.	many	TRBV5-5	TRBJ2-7	TGTGCCAGCAGCTTGCGGGGAATCTACGAGCAGTACTTC	CASSLRGIYEQYF
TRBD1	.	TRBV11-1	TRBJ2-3	TGTGCCAGCACCTGGGACAGGGTCGACACAGATACGCAGTATTTT	CASTWDRVDTDTQYF
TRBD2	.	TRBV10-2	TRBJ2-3	TGCGCCAGCAGTGAAGGACTAGCGGCAGATACGCAGTATTTT	CASSEGLAADTQYF